These T cell receptor beta chains were read from a single sample in a study of shared T cell receptors in the human thymus. The data were produced by immunoSEQ multiplex PCR, yet TCRdb's version contains in-frame clones alone and is incomplete. Of 700,000 or so clones in the sample, around 85% are singletons; the top ten hold roughly 0.01%. These sequences were also reported in another study, on human thymus T cells.

The sample comprised thymocytes. The origin of the receptors is a girl in the first two years of life with a congenital heart defect. The CDR3 runs from the conserved cysteine through the conserved F or W. D genes are given only for firm matches.

j_call | v_call | cdr3_length | d_call | cdr3_nt | cdr3_aa
TRBJ1-2 | TRBV6-4 | 17 | TRBD1 | TGTGCCAGCAGTGACCCCTCGACAGGGTGGTCGGTATATGGCTACACCTTC | CASSDPSTGWSVYGYTF
TRBJ2-2 | TRBV6-5 | 14 | - | TGTGCCAGCAGTCCTTATATGAACACCGGGGAGCTGTTTTTT | CASSPYMNTGELFF
TRBJ2-7 | TRBV12-5 | 16 | - | TGTGCTAGTGGTTTGGGAGGACTGTCGAGCTCCTACGAGCAGTACTTC | CASGLGGLSSSYEQYF
TRBJ2-7 | TRBV7-9 | 15 | TRBD1 | TGTGCCAGCAGCTTTAAGGGACAGTTCTCCTACGAGCAGTACTTC | CASSFKGQFSYEQYF
TRBJ1-4 | TRBV6-1 | 14 | TRBD1 | TGTGCCAGCAGCCGACAGGGAGAAGATGAAAAACTGTTTTTT | CASSRQGEDEKLFF
TRBJ1-2 | TRBV14 | 18 | - | TGTGCCAGCAGCCAAGATGAGGTGTCAAGGGACACACACTATGGCTACACCTTC | CASSQDEVSRDTHYGYTF
TRBJ1-5 | TRBV2 | 16 | - | TGTGCCAGCAGTGTATCCACCGGGAATAGCAATCAGCCCCAGCATTTT | CASSVSTGNSNQPQHF
TRBJ1-2 | TRBV2 | 15 | - | TGTGCCAGCAGTGAAATCAAGGAGGGTAACTATGGCTACACCTTC | CASSEIKEGNYGYTF
TRBJ1-2 | TRBV5-6 | 13 | - | TGTGCCAGCCTCCGACAGCGACGATATGGCTACACCTTC | CASLRQRRYGYTF
TRBJ1-1 | TRBV5-6 | 18 | TRBD1 | TGTGCCAGCAGCAAGGAGGACAGGGGGCATGGATTGTACACTGAAGCTTTCTTT | CASSKEDRGHGLYTEAFF
TRBJ1-2 | TRBV7-8 | 18 | TRBD1 | TGTGCCAGCAGCTTTTTGAGACAGGGGTCGTGGTTGGGCTTGGGCTACACCTTC | CASSFLRQGSWLGLGYTF
TRBJ2-2 | TRBV11-2 | 15 | - | TGTGCCAGCAGCCACAGGGAACAGCCCACCGGGGAGCTGTTTTTT | CASSHREQPTGELFF
TRBJ2-5 | TRBV7-8 | 15 | TRBD2 | TGTGCCAGCAGCCTTCCTAGCGGGGGGCGGGAGACCCAGTACTTC | CASSLPSGGRETQYF
TRBJ1-6 | TRBV30 | 13 | - | TGTGCCTGCCACGGGTCTCGCAATTCACCCCTCCACTTT | CACHGSRNSPLHF
TRBJ1-6 | TRBV12-5 | 19 | TRBD1 | TGTGCTAGTGGTTTCACCAACCCCGCTAGGACAGGCGATAATTCACCCCTCCACTTT | CASGFTNPARTGDNSPLHF
TRBJ1-2 | TRBV19 | 16 | TRBD1 | TGTGCCAGTAGTCGAACCGGACAGGGTGTTCTTTCGGGCTACACCTTC | CASSRTGQGVLSGYTF
TRBJ2-7 | TRBV28 | 15 | - | TGTGCCAGCAGTTTATGGCACAGGGGAGGCGGGGAGCAGTACTTC | CASSLWHRGGGEQYF
TRBJ1-5 | TRBV19 | 16 | - | TGTGCCAGTAGTATAGTGGGGACTGGAAGCAATCAGCCCCAGCATTTT | CASSIVGTGSNQPQHF
TRBJ1-1 | TRBV6-6 | 13 | - | TGTGCCAGCAGTTATTCTGGACAGTTTGAAGCTTTCTTT | CASSYSGQFEAFF